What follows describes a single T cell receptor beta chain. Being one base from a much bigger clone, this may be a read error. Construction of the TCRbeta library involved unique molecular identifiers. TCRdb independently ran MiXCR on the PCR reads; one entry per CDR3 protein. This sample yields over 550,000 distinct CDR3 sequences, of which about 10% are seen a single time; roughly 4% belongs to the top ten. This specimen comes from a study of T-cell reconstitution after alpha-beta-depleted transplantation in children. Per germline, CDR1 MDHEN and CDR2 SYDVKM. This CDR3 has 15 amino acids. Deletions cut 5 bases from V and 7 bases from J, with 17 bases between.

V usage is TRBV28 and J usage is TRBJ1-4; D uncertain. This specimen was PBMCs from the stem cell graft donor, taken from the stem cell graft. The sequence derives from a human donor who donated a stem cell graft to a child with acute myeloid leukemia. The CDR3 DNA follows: TGTGCCAGCAGTCCCGCCAGGAGGTCAGGTGAAAAACTGTTTTTT. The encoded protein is CASSPARRSGEKLFF.